This T cell receptor (beta chain) comes out of a study of blood T cell repertoires in COVID-19. TCRdb keeps only in-frame clones here, not all; method: immunoSEQ multiplex PCR. This table holds some 400,000 clones, about nine tenths found once. The length of the CDR3 is 16 residues. Trimming removed 1 base at V and 4 bases at J, with 16 bases between. The germline gives CDR1 LGHNA, CDR2 YSLEER. This rearrangement joins TRBV4-3 to TRBJ1-2; no clear D gene. The source material was PBMCs or T cells enriched from blood (not recorded which). The TCR comes from a woman aged 30 to 39 who had recovered from COVID-19. For the CDR3, the DNA is TGCGCCAGCAGCCAAGCCCTTAGGACTGCAGTCTATGGCTACACCTTC. It translates to CASSQALRTAVYGYTF.